This TCR beta chain was sequenced during a study of blood T cell repertoires in COVID-19. Study details: COVID-19 samples collected from the United States, Italy and Spain covered acute and convalescent phases. From T cells, B-cell-depleted T cells, or PBMCs came the material, which was cDNA or gDNA.

The CDR3 runs to 12 residues. Per the germline V gene, CDR1 is ENHRY and CDR2 is SYGVKD. Trimming left V 5 bases short and J 10 bases short, with 12 bases between. Authors' analysis steps: Quantification of nucleated cells was approximated via reference gene primer amplification. Only in-frame clones appear in the TCRdb table, and some are missing; sequencing was by immunoSEQ multiplex PCR. D and trimming come from the DNA, and the V and J calls and clone size come from that table. The table records 200,000 to 300,000 clones, 70% to 90% of them present only once. The specimen was peripheral blood. The J gene is TRBJ2-1, the V gene TRBV10-3; tentative D call: TRBD2 (5 bases). The TCR sequence derives from a woman aged 60-70 years with active or convalescent COVID-19. The CDR3 protein is CAISRAPGEQFF. The DNA for the CDR3 is TGTGCCATCAGTAGGGCCCCGGGGGAGCAGTTCTTC.